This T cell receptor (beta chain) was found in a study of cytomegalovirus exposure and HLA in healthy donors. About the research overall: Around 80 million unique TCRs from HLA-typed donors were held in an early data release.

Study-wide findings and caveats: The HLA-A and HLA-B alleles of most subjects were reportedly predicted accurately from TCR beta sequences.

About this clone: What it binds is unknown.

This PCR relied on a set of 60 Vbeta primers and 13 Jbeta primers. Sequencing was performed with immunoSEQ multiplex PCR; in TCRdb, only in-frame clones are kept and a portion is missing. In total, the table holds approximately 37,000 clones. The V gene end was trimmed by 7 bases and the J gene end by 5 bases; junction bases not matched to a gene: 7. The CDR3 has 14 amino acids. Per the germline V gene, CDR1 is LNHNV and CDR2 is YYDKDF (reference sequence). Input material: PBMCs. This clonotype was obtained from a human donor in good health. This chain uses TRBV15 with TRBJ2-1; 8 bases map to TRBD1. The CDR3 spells CATIGQGGNNEQFF. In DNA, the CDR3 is TGTGCCACCATCGGACAGGGTGGGAACAATGAGCAGTTCTTC.